This T cell receptor beta chain was captured by sequencing in a study of blood T cell repertoires in COVID-19. Across the whole study: Collection of acute and convalescent COVID-19 samples took place in the United States, Italy and Spain. T cells, B-cell-depleted T cells, or PBMCs supplied cDNA or gDNA.

In the original analysis: Using reference gene primer amplification, nucleated cell counts were estimated. Profiling relied on immunoSEQ multiplex PCR, and the TCRdb table lists in-frame clones only, not all of them. That table gives V, J and clone size, and the DNA gave D and trimming. This table holds some 21,000 clones, 85% to 90% found once. Sequenced: peripheral blood. This sequence originates from a man aged 70-80 years with active COVID-19.

CDR3 sequence reads: CASARDTTDTQYF. CDR3 DNA: TGTGCCAGCGCCCGGGACACCACAGATACGCAGTATTTT. This sequence joins TRBV18 and TRBJ2-3; D is perhaps TRBD1 (6 bases). Germline V gene data show CDR1 as KGHSH and CDR2 as LQKENI. The V end was cut by 8 bases, the J end by 2 bases, with 11 bases between. CDR3 length: 13 amino acids.